Included here is one T cell receptor (beta chain) sequence, with context. Its antigen is not identified. Germline trimming cut 5 bases from V and 4 bases from J; bases unmatched to any gene: 1. The CDR3 totals 14 residues. Germline V gene sequence: CDR1 LGHNA, CDR2 YNFKEQ. TCRdb reprocessed the 5' RACE reads via MiXCR and lists one record per CDR3 protein. The sample holds some 260,000 distinct CDR3 sequences, around 5.2% seen once. The data stem from a study of T cells after yellow fever vaccination. Study-wide results and caveats: Clones that expanded after primary vaccination mostly reappeared after the booster (around 96% CD4, 70% to 90% CD8).

This sequence was found in a man between 18 and 29 years old who received the YFV17D yellow fever vaccine. The chain is built from TRBV4-2 and TRBJ2-2; 10 positions match TRBD2. Specimen: CD4+ T cells sorted from PBMCs, collected on the day of the yellow fever booster vaccination. The CDR3 DNA is TGTGCCAGCAGCTCTAGCGGGAGCACCGGGGAGCTGTTTTTT. It is translated as CASSSSGSTGELFF.